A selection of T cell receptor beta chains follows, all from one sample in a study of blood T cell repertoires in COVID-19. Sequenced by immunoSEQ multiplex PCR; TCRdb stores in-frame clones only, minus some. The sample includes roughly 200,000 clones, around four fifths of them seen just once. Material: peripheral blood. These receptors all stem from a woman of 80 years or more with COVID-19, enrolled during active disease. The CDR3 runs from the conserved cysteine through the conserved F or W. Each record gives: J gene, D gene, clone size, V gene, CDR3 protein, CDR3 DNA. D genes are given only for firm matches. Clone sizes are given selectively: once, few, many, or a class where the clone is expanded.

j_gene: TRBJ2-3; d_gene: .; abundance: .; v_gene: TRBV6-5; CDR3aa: CASRGGQGTDTQYF; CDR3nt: TGTGCCAGCAGGGGAGGACAGGGCACAGATACGCAGTATTTT
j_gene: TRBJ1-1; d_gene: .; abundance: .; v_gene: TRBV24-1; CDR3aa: CATSATGNTEAFF; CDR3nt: TGTGCCACCAGTGCGACTGGGAACACTGAAGCTTTCTTT
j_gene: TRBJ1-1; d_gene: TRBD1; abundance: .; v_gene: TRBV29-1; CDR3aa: CSVGGAVAGTGITEAFF; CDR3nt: TGCAGCGTCGGAGGAGCAGTAGCCGGGACAGGGATCACTGAAGCTTTCTTT
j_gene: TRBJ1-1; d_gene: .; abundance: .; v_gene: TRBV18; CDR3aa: CASSQDTNTEAFF; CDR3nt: TGTGCCAGCTCACAGGACACGAACACTGAAGCTTTCTTT
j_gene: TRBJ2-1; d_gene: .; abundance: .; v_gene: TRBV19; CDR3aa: CASTPTAGWSYNEQFF; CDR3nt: TGTGCCAGTACCCCAACCGCCGGGTGGTCCTACAATGAGCAGTTCTTC
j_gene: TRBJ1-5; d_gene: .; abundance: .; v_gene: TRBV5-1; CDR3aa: CASSLAGNSNQPQHF; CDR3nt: TGCGCCAGCAGCTTGGCAGGTAATAGCAATCAGCCCCAGCATTTT
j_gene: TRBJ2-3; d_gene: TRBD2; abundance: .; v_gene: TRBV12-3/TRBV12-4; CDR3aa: CASTNRGGDTQYF; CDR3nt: TGTGCCAGCACCAATCGGGGGGGGGATACGCAGTATTTT
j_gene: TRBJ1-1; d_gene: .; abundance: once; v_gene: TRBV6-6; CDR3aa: CASSPGGSQNTEAFF; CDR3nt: TGTGCCAGCAGCCCGGGGGGGTCGCAGAACACTGAAGCTTTCTTT
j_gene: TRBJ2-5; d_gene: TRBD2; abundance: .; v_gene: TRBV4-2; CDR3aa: CASSQDGRGDGQETQYF; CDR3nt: TGTGCCAGCAGCCAAGATGGGAGGGGCGATGGCCAAGAGACCCAGTACTTC
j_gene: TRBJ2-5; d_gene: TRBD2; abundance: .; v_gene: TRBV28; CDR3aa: CASRPAGGRWRETQYF; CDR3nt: TGTGCCTCCCGTCCCGCGGGGGGGCGATGGAGGGAGACCCAGTACTTC
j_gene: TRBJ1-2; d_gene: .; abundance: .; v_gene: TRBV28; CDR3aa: CASNTDYGYTF; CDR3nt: TGTGCCAGCAACACCGACTATGGCTACACCTTC
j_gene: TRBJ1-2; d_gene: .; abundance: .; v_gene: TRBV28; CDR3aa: CASSPHHRKDYTF; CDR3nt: TGTGCCAGCAGTCCCCACCATAGAAAAGACTACACCTTC
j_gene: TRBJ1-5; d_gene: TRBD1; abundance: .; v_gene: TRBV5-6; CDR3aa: CASSLTGGPHQPQHF; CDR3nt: TGTGCCAGCAGCTTAACAGGGGGCCCTCATCAGCCCCAGCATTTT